This entry is about one T cell receptor (beta chain). The antigen remains unidentified. CDR1 and CDR2 from the germline V gene are SGDLS and YYNGEE. The CDR3 is made up of 15 amino acids. Trimming stripped 4 bases from V and 2 bases from J, with 13 bases between. The sample comes from a study of shared clonotypes between healthy human individuals. Template for every sorted-subset replicate PCR totaled approximately 0.2 ug DNA, roughly 30,000 T cell genomes. Profiled with immunoSEQ multiplex PCR; TCRdb holds only in-frame clones, not every one. The sample includes about 2.4 million clones, approximately 92% seen only once; the top ten take over 0.12%. Free of recent acute infections or vaccinations, the donors were healthy HIV-negative adults. General study points: Despite large depth, sorted-subset datasets appeared incompletely sequenced.

Sequencing used naive CD4+ T cells sorted from blood. The subset denotes: CD45RA+ positively selected. The source is a man between 18 and 35 years old in good health. The chain combines TRBV9 with TRBJ1-3; the D gene is possibly TRBD1 (5 bases). The chain's CDR3 is CASSLRGTTGNTIYF. CDR3 nucleotides: TGTGCCAGCAGCCTAAGGGGAACAACTGGAAACACCATATATTTT.